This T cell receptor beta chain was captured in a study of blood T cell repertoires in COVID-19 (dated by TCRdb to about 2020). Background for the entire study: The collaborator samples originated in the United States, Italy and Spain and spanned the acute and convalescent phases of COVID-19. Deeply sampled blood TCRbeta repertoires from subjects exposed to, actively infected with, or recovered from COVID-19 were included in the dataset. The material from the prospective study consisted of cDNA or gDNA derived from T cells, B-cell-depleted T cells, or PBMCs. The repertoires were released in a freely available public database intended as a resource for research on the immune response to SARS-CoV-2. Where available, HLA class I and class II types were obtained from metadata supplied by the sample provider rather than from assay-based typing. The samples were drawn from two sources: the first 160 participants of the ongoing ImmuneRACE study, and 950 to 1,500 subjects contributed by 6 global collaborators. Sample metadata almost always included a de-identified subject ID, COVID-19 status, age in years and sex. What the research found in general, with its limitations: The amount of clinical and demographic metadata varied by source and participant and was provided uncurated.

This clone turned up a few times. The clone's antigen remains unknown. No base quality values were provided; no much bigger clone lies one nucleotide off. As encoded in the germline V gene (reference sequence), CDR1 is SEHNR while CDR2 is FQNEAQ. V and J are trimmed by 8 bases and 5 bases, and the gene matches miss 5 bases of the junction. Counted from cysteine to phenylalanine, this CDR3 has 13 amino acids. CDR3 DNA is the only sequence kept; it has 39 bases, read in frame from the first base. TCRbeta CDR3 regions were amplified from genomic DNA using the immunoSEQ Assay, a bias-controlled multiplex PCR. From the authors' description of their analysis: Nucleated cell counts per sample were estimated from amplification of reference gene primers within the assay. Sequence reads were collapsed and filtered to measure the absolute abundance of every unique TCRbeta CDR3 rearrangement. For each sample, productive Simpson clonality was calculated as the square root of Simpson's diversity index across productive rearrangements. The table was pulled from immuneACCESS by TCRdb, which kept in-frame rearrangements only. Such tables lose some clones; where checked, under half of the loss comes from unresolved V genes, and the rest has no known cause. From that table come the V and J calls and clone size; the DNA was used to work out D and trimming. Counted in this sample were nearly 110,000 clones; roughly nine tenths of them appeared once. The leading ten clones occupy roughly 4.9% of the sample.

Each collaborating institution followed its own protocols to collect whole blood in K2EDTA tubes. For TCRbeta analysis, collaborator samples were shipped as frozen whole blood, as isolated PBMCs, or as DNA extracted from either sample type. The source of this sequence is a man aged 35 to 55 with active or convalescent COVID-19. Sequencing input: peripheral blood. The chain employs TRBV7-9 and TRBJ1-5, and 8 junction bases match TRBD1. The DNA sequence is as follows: TGTGCCAGCCAGGACAGGGCAGATCAGCCCCAGCATTTT. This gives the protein CASQDRADQPQHF.